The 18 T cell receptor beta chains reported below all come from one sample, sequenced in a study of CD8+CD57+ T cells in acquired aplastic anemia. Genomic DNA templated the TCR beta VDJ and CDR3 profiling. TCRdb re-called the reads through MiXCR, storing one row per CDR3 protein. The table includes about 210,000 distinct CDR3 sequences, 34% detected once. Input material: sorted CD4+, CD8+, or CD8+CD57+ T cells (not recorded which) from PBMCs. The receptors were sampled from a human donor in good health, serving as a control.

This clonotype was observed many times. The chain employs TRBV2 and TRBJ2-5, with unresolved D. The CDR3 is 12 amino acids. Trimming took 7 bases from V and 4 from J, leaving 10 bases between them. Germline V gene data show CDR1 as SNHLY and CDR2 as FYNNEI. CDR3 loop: CASTQVRETQYF. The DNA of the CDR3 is TGTGCCAGCACCCAGGTCCGAGAGACCCAGTACTTC.

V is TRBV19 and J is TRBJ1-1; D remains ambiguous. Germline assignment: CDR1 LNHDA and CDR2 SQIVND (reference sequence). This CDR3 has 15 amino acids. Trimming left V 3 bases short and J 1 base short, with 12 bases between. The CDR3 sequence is CASSIFGGKNTEAFF. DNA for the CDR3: TGTGCCAGTAGTATTTTTGGAGGGAAGAACACTGAAGCTTTCTTT. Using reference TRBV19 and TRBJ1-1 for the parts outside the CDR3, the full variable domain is DGGITQSPKYLFRKEGQNVTLSCEQNLNHDAMYWYRQDPGQGLRLIYYSQIVNDFQKGDIAEGYSVSREKKESFPLTVTSAQKNPTAFYLCASSIFGGKNTEAFFGQGTRLTVV.

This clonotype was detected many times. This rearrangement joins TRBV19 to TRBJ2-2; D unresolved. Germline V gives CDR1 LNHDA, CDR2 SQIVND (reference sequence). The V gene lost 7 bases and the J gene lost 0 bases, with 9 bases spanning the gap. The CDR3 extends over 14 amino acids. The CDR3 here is CASKINSNTGELFF. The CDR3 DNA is TGTGCCAGTAAAATAAACTCGAACACCGGGGAGCTGTTTTTT.

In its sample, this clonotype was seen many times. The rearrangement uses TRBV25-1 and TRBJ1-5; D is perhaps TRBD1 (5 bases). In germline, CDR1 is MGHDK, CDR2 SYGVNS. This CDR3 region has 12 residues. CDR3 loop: CATRVSNQPQHF. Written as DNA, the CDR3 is TGTGCGACCAGGGTAAGCAATCAGCCCCAGCATTTT.

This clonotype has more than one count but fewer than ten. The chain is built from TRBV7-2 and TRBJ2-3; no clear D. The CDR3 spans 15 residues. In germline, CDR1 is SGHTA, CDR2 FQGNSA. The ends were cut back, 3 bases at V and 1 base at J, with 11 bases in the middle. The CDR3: CASSFYLTRTDTQYF. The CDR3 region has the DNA TGTGCCAGCAGCTTTTACCTTACCCGCACAGATACGCAGTATTTT.

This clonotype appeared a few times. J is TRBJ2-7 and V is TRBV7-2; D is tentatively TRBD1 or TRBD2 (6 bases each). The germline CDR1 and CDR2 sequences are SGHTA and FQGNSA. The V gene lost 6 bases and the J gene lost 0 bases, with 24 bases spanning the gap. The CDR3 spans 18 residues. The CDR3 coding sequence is TGTGCCAGCAGTAAGAAAGGGGGGCGGGACCCCACCTCCTACGAGCAGTACTTC. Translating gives CASSKKGGRDPTSYEQYF. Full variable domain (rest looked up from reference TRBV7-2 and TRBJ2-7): GAGVSQSPSNKVTEKGKDVELRCDPISGHTALYWYRQSLGQGLEFLIYFQGNSAPDKSGLPSDRFSAERTGGSVSTLTIQRTQQEDSAVYLCASSKKGGRDPTSYEQYFGPGTRLTVT.

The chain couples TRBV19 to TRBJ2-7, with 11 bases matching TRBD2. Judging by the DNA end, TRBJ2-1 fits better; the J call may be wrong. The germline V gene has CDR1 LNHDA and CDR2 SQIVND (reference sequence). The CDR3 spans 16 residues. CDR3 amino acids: CASSDTSGRRYNEQFF. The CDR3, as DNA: TGTGCCAGTAGCGATACTAGCGGGAGACGCTACAATGAGCAGTTCTTC.

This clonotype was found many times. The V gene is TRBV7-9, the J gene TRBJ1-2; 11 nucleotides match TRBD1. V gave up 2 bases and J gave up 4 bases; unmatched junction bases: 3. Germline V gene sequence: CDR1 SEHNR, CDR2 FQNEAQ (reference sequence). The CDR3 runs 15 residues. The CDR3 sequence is CASSLQGTGGYGYTF. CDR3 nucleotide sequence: TGTGCCAGCAGCTTACAAGGGACAGGGGGCTATGGCTACACCTTC.

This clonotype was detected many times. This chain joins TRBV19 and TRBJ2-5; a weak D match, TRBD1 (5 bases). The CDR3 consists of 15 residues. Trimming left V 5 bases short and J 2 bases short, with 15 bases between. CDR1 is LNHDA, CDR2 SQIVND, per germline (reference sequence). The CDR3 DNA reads TGTGCCAGTAGTCAGGGAAGGACCGCGCAAGAGACCCAGTACTTC. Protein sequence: CASSQGRTAQETQYF.

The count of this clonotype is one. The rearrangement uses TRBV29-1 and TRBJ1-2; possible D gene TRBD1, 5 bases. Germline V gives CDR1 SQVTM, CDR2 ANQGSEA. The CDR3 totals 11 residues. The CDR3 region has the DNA TGCAGTGAAAAGGGGTACTATGGCTACACCTTC. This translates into CSEKGYYGYTF.

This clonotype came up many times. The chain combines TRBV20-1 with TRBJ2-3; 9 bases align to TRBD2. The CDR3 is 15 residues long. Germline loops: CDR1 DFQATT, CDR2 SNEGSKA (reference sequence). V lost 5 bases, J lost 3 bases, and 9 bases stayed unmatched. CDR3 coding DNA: TGCAGTGCTCCGAGCGGGGGGATTCCAACAGATACGCAGTATTTT. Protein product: CSAPSGGIPTDTQYF.

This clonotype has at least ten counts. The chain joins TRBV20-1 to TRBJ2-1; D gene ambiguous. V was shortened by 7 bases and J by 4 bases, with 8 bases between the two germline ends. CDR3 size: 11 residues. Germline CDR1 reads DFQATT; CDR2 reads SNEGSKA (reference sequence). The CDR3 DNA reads TGCAGTGTCGGAAGATACAATGAGCAGTTCTTC. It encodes CSVGRYNEQFF.

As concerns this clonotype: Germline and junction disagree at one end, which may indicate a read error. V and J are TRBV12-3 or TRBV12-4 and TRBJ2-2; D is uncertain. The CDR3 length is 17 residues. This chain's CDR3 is CASRPDSIPDPTAELFF. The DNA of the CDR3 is TGTGCCAGCAGACCCGATTCAATCCCAGATCCCACCGCGGAGCTGTTTTTT.

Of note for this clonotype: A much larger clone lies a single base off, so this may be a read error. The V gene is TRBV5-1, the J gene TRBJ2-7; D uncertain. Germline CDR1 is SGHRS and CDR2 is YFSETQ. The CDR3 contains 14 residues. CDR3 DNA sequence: TGCCCCAGCAGCCCCCGGACGGACTCCTACGAGCAGTACTTC. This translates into CPSSPRTDSYEQYF.

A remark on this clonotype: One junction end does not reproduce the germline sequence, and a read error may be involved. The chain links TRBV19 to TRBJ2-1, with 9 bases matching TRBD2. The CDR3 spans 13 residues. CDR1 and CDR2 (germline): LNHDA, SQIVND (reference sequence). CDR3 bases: TGTGCCAGAATGACTAGCGGTAGTAGTGAGCAGTTCTTT. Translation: CARMTSGSSEQFF. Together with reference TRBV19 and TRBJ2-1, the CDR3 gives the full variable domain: DGGITQSPKYLFRKEGQNVTLSCEQNLNHDAMYWYRQDPGQGLRLIYYSQIVNDFQKGDIAEGYSVSREKKESFPLTVTSAQKNPTAFYLCARMTSGSSEQFFGPGTRLTVL.

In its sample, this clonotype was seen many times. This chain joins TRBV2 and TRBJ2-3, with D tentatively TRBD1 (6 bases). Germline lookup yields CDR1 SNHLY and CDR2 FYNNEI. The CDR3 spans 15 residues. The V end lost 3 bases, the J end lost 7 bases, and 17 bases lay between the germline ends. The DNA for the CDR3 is TGTGCCAGCAGTGACGGGACATGGGTTCGGAATACGCAGTATTTT. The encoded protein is CASSDGTWVRNTQYF.

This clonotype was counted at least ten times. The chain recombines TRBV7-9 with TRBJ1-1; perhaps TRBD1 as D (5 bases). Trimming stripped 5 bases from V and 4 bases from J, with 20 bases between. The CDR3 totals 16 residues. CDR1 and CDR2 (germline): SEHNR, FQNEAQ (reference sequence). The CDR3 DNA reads TGTGCCAGCAGCCCCATTTGGGGAAGAAGGGGCACTGAAGCTTTCTTT. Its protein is CASSPIWGRRGTEAFF. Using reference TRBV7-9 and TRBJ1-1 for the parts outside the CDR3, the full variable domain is DTGVSQNPRHKITKRGQNVTFRCDPISEHNRLYWYRQTLGQGPEFLTYFQNEAQLEKSRLLSDRFSAERPKGSFSTLEIQRTEQGDSAMYLCASSPIWGRRGTEAFFGQGTRLTVV.

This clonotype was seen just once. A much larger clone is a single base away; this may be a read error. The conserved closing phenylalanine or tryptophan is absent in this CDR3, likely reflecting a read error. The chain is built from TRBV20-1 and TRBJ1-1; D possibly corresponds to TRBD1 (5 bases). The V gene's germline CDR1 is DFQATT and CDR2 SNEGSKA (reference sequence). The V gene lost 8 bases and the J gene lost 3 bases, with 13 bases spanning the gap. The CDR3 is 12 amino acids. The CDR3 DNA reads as TGCAGTAACCAAAGAGGGGACACTGAAGCTTTCCTT. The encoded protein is CSNQRGDTEAFL.